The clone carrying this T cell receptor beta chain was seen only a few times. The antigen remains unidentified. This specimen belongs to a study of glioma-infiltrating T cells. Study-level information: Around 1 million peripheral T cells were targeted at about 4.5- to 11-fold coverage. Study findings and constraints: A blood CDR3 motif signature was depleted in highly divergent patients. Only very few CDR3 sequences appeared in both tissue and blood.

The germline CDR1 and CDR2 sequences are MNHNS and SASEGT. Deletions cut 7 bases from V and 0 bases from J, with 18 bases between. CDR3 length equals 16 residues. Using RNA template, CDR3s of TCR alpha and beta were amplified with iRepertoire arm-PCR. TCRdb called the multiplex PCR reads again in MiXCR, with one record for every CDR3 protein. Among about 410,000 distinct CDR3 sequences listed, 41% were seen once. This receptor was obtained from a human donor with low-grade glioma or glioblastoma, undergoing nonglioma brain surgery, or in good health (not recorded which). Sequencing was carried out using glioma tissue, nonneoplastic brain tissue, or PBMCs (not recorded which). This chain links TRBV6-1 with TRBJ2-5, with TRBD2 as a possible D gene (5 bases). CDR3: CASNPRVVRDQETQYF. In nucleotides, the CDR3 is TGTGCCAGCAATCCGAGGGTGGTGCGGGACCAAGAGACCCAGTACTTC.